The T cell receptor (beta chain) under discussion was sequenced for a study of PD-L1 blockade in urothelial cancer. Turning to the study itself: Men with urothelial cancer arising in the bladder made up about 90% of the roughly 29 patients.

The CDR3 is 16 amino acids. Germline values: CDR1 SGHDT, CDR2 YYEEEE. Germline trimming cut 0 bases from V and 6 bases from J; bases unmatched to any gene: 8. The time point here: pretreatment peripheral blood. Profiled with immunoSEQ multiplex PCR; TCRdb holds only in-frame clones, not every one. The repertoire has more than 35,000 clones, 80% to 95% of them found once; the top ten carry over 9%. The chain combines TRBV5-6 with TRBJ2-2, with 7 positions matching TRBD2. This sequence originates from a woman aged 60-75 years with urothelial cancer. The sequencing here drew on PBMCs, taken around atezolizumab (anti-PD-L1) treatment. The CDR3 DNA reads TGTGCCAGCAGCTTGGCCTCGGCGGGAGCGGCCGGGGAGCTGTTTTTT. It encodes CASSLASAGAAGELFF.